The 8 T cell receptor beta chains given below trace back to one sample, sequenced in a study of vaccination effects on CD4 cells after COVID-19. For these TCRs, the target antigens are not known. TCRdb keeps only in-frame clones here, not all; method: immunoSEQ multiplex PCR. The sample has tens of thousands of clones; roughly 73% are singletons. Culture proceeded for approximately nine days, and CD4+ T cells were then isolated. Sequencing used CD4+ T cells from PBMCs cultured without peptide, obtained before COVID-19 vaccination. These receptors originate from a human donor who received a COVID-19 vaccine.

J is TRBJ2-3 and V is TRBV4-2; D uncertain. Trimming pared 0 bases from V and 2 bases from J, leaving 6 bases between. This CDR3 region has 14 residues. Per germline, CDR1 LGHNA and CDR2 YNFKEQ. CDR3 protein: CASSQDVYTDTQYF. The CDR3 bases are TGTGCCAGCAGCCAAGATGTCTACACAGATACGCAGTATTTT.

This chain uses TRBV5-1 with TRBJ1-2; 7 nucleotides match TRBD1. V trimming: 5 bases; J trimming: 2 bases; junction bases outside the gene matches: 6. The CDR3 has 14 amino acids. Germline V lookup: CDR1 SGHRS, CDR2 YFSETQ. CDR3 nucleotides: TGCGCCAGCAGAGCTCCGGGACAGAACTATGGCTACACCTTC. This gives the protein CASRAPGQNYGYTF.

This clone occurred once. Here the CDR3 reads CASSLEGRVREQYF. The CDR3 DNA is TGTGCCAGCAGTTTAGAGGGCAGGGTAAGGGAGCAGTACTTC. The chain combines TRBV28 with TRBJ2-7; the D gene could be TRBD1 or TRBD2 (5 bases each). The CDR3 covers 14 residues. The germline CDR1 and CDR2 sequences are MDHEN and SYDVKM. Trimming left V 2 bases short and J 7 bases short, with 15 bases between. The full variable domain, with the rest looked up from reference TRBV28 and TRBJ2-7, is DVKVTQSSRYLVKRTGEKVFLECVQDMDHENMFWYRQDPGLGLRLIYFSYDVKMKEKGDIPEGYSVSREKKERFSLILESASTNQTSMYLCASSLEGRVREQYFGPGTRLTVT.

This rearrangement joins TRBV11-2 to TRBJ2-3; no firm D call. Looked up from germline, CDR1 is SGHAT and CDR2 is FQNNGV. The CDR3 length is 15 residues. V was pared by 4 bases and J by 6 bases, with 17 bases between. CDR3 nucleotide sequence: TGTGCCAGCAGCTCGAGACCCGGTCTACAGGATACGCAGTATTTT. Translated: CASSSRPGLQDTQYF.

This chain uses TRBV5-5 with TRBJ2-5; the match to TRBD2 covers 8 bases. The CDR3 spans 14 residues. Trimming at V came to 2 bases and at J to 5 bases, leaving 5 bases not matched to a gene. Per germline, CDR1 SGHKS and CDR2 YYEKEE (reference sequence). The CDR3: CASSLRPGGETQYF. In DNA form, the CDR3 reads TGTGCCAGCAGCTTACGTCCGGGGGGGGAGACCCAGTACTTC.

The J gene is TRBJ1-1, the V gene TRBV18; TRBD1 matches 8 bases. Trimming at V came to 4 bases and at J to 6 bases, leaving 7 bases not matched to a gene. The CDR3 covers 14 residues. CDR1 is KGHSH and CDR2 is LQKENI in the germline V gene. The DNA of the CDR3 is TGTGCCAGCTCACTCCTCCAGGGGGCTGCTGAAGCTTTCTTT. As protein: CASSLLQGAAEAFF.

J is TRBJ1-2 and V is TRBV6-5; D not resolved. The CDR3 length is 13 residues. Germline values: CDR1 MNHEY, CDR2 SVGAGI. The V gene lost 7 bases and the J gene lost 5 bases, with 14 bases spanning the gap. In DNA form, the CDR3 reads TGTGCCAGCAACGCTAGGGTAGAGTATGGCTACACCTTC. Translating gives CASNARVEYGYTF.

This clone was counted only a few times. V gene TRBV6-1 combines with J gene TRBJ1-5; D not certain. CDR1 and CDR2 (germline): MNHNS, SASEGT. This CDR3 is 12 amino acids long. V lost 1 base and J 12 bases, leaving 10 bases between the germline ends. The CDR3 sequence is CASSEVARDQHF. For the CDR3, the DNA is TGTGCCAGCAGTGAAGTTGCCCGTGACCAGCATTTT.